The 32 T cell receptor beta chains below all came from one sample that was sequenced in a study of T cell responses to AZD1222 COVID-19 vaccine (dated by TCRdb to the early 2020s). This specimen's time point label, interpreted: about 28 days (+/-7) after the second vaccine dose. Library method: the immunoSEQ multiplex PCR assay. The table was pulled from immuneACCESS by TCRdb, which kept in-frame rearrangements only. Such tables lose some clones; where checked, under half of the loss comes from unresolved V genes, and the rest has no known cause. The sample contains 190,000 or so clones, roughly 91% of them found a single time. The ten most abundant clones make up approximately 26% of the sample. The specimen comprised peripheral blood, sampled 28 days after the second AZD1222 dose. The receptors were sampled from an adult who received the AZD1222 COVID-19 vaccine.

This chain uses TRBV28 with TRBJ1-3; 7 nucleotides agree with TRBD1. CDR3 size: 15 residues. J lost 4 bases, V lost 1 base, and 4 bases had no gene match. CDR1 is MDHEN and CDR2 is SYDVKM in the germline V gene. The CDR3 bases are TGTGCCAGCAGTTTATCTGACAGGGAGGGAAACACCATATATTTT. It is translated as CASSLSDREGNTIYF.

The CDR3 sequence: CAWANLGGNYNEQFF. DNA of the CDR3: TGTGCCTGGGCCAACTTGGGGGGGAACTACAATGAGCAGTTCTTC. The genes are TRBV30 and TRBJ2-1; 7 nucleotides align to TRBD2. This CDR3 has 15 residues. Germline V gene data show CDR1 as GTSNPN and CDR2 as SVGIG (reference sequence). J lost 3 bases, V lost 5 bases, and 10 bases had no gene match.

The chain links TRBV10-3 to TRBJ2-5, with D unresolved. V lost 5 bases, J lost 0 bases, and 1 base lay in between. Germline assignment: CDR1 ENHRY and CDR2 SYGVKD. The CDR3 is 11 amino acids. The DNA of the CDR3 is TGTGCCATCAGTAACCAAGAGACCCAGTACTTC. Translating it yields CAISNQETQYF.

The J gene is TRBJ1-5, the V gene TRBV6-5; D is undetermined. The CDR3 runs to 14 residues. The V end lost 0 bases, the J end lost 6 bases, and 9 bases lay between the germline ends. Germline CDR1 reads MNHEY; CDR2 reads SVGAGI. The chain's CDR3 is CASSYSKGGQPQHF. Written as DNA, the CDR3 is TGTGCCAGCAGTTACTCCAAGGGCGGTCAGCCCCAGCATTTT.

The chain has TRBV19 and TRBJ2-4, with D unclear. With 2 bases removed from V and 1 base from J, the gap between germline ends came to 12 bases. This CDR3 region has 16 residues. The germline CDR1 and CDR2 sequences are LNHDA and SQIVND (reference sequence). The CDR3 region is CASSILSEHAKNIQYF. The CDR3 DNA sequence: TGTGCCAGTAGTATATTGTCTGAACACGCCAAAAACATTCAGTACTTC.

This chain connects TRBV4-2 to TRBJ2-7, with a tentative D call TRBD2 (5 bases). From germline, CDR1 is LGHNA and CDR2 YNFKEQ. V was shortened by 2 bases and J by 5 bases, with 13 bases between the two germline ends. CDR3 size: 14 residues. The CDR3, as DNA: TGTGCCAGCAGCCAAAAAGACGGAGCGGACGAGCAGTACTTC. As protein: CASSQKDGADEQYF.

The chain combines TRBV7-9 with TRBJ2-3; 7 bases map to TRBD2. This CDR3 spans 15 amino acids. Germline assignment: CDR1 SEHNR and CDR2 FQNEAQ (reference sequence). V was clipped by 3 bases and J by 0 bases; unmatched bases: 3. The CDR3 DNA reads as TGTGCCAGCAGCTTGACGCGGGGGAGCACAGATACGCAGTATTTT. It specifies CASSLTRGSTDTQYF.

This chain links TRBV9 with TRBJ2-6; a weak D match, TRBD1 (5 bases). The CDR3 extends over 13 amino acids. CDR1 SGDLS and CDR2 YYNGEE come from the germline V gene. Trimming pared 7 bases from V and 2 bases from J, leaving 7 bases between. The DNA of the CDR3 is TGTGCCAGCCAGGGTGCTGGGGCCAACGTCCTGACTTTC. This translates into CASQGAGANVLTF.

The V gene is TRBV19, the J gene TRBJ1-5; TRBD1 might be the D (5 bases). Germline CDR1 and CDR2: LNHDA and SQIVND (reference sequence). CDR3 length equals 16 residues. V lost 9 bases to trimming and J lost 4 bases, with 22 bases between them. The CDR3 DNA reads TGTGCCAGACCCCTAGAAGGACAAGGGCAGAATCAGCCCCAGCATTTT. Translation gives CARPLEGQGQNQPQHF.

This rearrangement joins TRBV28 to TRBJ2-5, with D unresolved. This CDR3 is 14 amino acids long. V gave up 5 bases and J gave up 4 bases, with 14 bases separating them. CDR1 is MDHEN and CDR2 is SYDVKM in the germline V gene. The DNA for the CDR3 is TGTGCCAGCAGTCCTTGGACCGCCCCAGAGACCCAGTACTTC. Its translation is CASSPWTAPETQYF.

Here the CDR3 reads CASSIPGTGGFTGELFF. Here the CDR3 DNA reads TGTGCCAGTAGTATACCCGGGACAGGGGGCTTCACCGGGGAGCTGTTTTTT. The chain links TRBV19 to TRBJ2-2; 12 bases are shared with TRBD1. J gave up 4 bases and V 2 bases, and 5 bases lay outside the gene matches. This CDR3 has 17 amino acids. Germline loops: CDR1 LNHDA, CDR2 SQIVND (reference sequence).

The chain uses TRBV25-1 and TRBJ1-3; no definite D call. Germline V lookup: CDR1 MGHDK, CDR2 SYGVNS. CDR3 length equals 15 residues. Trimming removed 1 base from V and 1 base from J, with 8 bases in between. The DNA for the CDR3 is TGTGCCAGCAGTGAATTTCGGGGATCTGGAAACACCATATATTTT. Its protein product is CASSEFRGSGNTIYF.

This clone was observed once. This rearrangement joins TRBV7-3 to TRBJ2-2; 7 positions agree with TRBD1. Losses at the gene ends were 1 base for V and 5 bases for J; bases not matched to a gene: 4. Germline assignment: CDR1 SGHTA and CDR2 FQGTGA. This CDR3 has 15 residues. This CDR3 is CASSLRGGRTGELFF. The CDR3 nucleotides read TGTGCCAGCAGCTTAAGAGGGGGCCGGACCGGGGAGCTGTTTTTT.

The rearrangement uses TRBV24-1 and TRBJ2-2, with unresolved D. In germline, CDR1 is KGHDR, CDR2 SFDVKD. The CDR3 is 14 amino acids. V lost 4 bases and J lost 5, with 10 bases in between. The CDR3 nucleotides read TGTGCCACCAGTGAGAGGCGCCGTACCGGGGAGCTGTTTTTT. Its translation: CATSERRRTGELFF.

In nucleotides, the CDR3 is TGTGCCAGCAGTTCCTTGGGAGTTGCCAAAAACATTCAGTACTTC. It codes for CASSSLGVAKNIQYF. V gene TRBV6-2 or TRBV6-3 combines with J gene TRBJ2-4; a possible D gene is TRBD2 (5 bases). This CDR3 is built from 15 residues. Looked up from germline, CDR1 is MNHEY and CDR2 is SVGEGT. Trimming removed 4 bases at V and 1 base at J, with 11 bases between.

The rearrangement uses TRBV19 and TRBJ2-2; 12 nucleotides agree with TRBD2. Germline CDR1 is LNHDA and CDR2 is SQIVND (reference sequence). Trimming took 5 bases from V and 8 from J; bases not matched to a gene: 9. The CDR3 runs to 16 residues. CDR3 amino acids: CASSPRLAGVMGELFF. The CDR3 DNA is TGTGCCAGTAGTCCGAGACTAGCGGGGGTCATGGGGGAGCTGTTTTTT.

The V gene is TRBV12-5, the J gene TRBJ2-3, with no clear D. The germline V and J ends were trimmed by 0 bases and 0 bases, with 10 bases remaining between them. The CDR3 loop spans 16 amino acids. Germline V gives CDR1 LGHNT, CDR2 FRNRAP. CDR3: CASGLVVSTSTDTQYF. CDR3 nucleotides: TGTGCTAGTGGTTTGGTAGTATCAACTAGCACAGATACGCAGTATTTT.

This clone appeared once. This chain uses TRBV6-2 or TRBV6-3 with TRBJ1-1, with TRBD1 matching 9 bases. Germline V lookup: CDR1 MNHEY, CDR2 SVGEGT. This CDR3 is 15 amino acids long. The V and J ends lost 5 bases and 4 bases, in that order; junction bases with no gene match: 8. DNA for the CDR3: TGTGCCAGCAGTCCAATTCAGACAGGGGGCACTGAAGCTTTCTTT. Encoded protein: CASSPIQTGGTEAFF.

This rearrangement joins TRBV29-1 to TRBJ1-1; maybe TRBD1 (6 bases). The length of the CDR3 is 12 residues. CDR1 is SQVTM, CDR2 ANQGSEA, per germline. V lost 6 bases and J 4 bases, leaving 12 bases between the germline ends. CDR3 sequence (DNA): TGCAGCGTCACGGGAGGGGGCACTGAAGCTTTCTTT. Amino acids: CSVTGGGTEAFF.

The count of this clone is one. The chain combines TRBV7-9 with TRBJ1-5; TRBD1 matches at 9 bases. The CDR3 spans 17 residues. The trim removed 5 bases at V and 0 bases at J, leaving 8 bases unmatched. Per germline, CDR1 SEHNR and CDR2 FQNEAQ (reference sequence). Here the CDR3 DNA reads TGTGCCAGCAGCCCGGACAGGGGCGGACTTAGCAATCAGCCCCAGCATTTT. Translating gives CASSPDRGGLSNQPQHF. Full variable domain (rest looked up from reference TRBV7-9 and TRBJ1-5): DTGVSQNPRHKITKRGQNVTFRCDPISEHNRLYWYRQTLGQGPEFLTYFQNEAQLEKSRLLSDRFSAERPKGSFSTLEIQRTEQGDSAMYLCASSPDRGGLSNQPQHFGDGTRLSIL.

J is TRBJ2-1 and V is TRBV15, with D unclear. Per the germline V gene, CDR1 is LNHNV and CDR2 is YYDKDF (reference sequence). Between the trimmed V and J ends, which lost 0 bases and 9 bases, there was a span of 9 bases. CDR3 length equals 13 residues. CDR3 residues: CATSRDRPTEQFF. The CDR3 DNA reads TGTGCCACCAGCAGAGATAGGCCTACTGAGCAGTTCTTC.

J is TRBJ2-7 and V is TRBV7-8; TRBD1 aligns across 7 bases. V was pared by 10 bases and J by 2 bases, with 5 bases of the junction left unmatched. The CDR3 is 12 residues long. Germline CDR1 is SGHVS and CDR2 is FQNEAQ. The DNA for the CDR3 is TGTGCCACCAGACAGGGACCCTACGAGCAGTACTTC. As protein: CATRQGPYEQYF.

The chain couples TRBV5-4 to TRBJ2-1; TRBD2 is a possible D gene (6 bases). Trimming left V 4 bases short and J 0 bases short, with 14 bases between. The CDR3 covers 16 residues. In germline, CDR1 is SGHNT, CDR2 YYREEE (reference sequence). The CDR3 protein is CASSGIAETSYNEQFF. The CDR3 nucleotides are TGTGCCAGCAGCGGAATAGCGGAGACCTCCTACAATGAGCAGTTCTTC.

The chain couples TRBV6-5 to TRBJ2-7; D perhaps matches TRBD1 (6 bases). Germline CDR1 and CDR2: MNHEY and SVGAGI. CDR3 length: 15 residues. V was cut by 0 bases and J by 2 bases, with 11 bases left in between. The CDR3 region has the DNA TGTGCCAGCAGTTACTCCGGGACACTAACCTACGAGCAGTACTTC. Its protein is CASSYSGTLTYEQYF.

The J gene is TRBJ2-2, the V gene TRBV9; 11 bases align to TRBD1. V shed 3 bases, J shed 6 bases, and the junction held 10 bases outside the gene matches. Germline V lookup: CDR1 SGDLS, CDR2 YYNGEE. This CDR3 contains 17 residues. CDR3 residues: CASSAEDRGRRAGELFF. The CDR3 DNA follows: TGTGCCAGCAGCGCGGAGGACAGGGGGCGCAGAGCCGGGGAGCTGTTTTTT.

The chain is built from TRBV3-1 (or the pseudogene TRBV3-2) and TRBJ2-7, with TRBD2 matching over 12 bases. Germline CDR1 is LGHDT and CDR2 is YNNKEL (reference sequence). After removal of 4 bases from V and 5 bases from J, the junction contained 9 bases not matched to a gene. CDR3 size: 16 residues. Here the CDR3 DNA reads TGTGCCAGCAGCCTGCGACTAGCGGGAGCTTCGGACGAGCAGTACTTC. This sequence encodes CASSLRLAGASDEQYF.

This clone was counted only a few times. The genes are TRBV18 and TRBJ2-3; 10 bases map to TRBD1. Germline V lookup: CDR1 KGHSH, CDR2 LQKENI. This CDR3 comprises 16 residues. V was clipped by 3 bases and J by 1 base; unmatched bases: 4. The CDR3: CASSPGQGGRTDTQYF. The CDR3 region has the DNA TGTGCCAGCTCACCCGGACAGGGGGGACGCACAGATACGCAGTATTTT.

The chain has TRBV19 and TRBJ2-7, with 7 bases that match TRBD2. V shed 2 bases, J shed 5 bases, and the junction held 3 bases outside the gene matches. CDR1 and CDR2 (germline): LNHDA, SQIVND (reference sequence). This CDR3 region has 13 residues. CDR3 nucleotides: TGTGCCAGTAGTATACGGGGGGACCACGAGCAGTACTTC. It is translated as CASSIRGDHEQYF.

The V and J genes are TRBV27 and TRBJ2-2; 9 bases are a match to TRBD2. Germline V gene sequence: CDR1 MNHEY, CDR2 SMNVEV (reference sequence). The CDR3 runs 15 residues. After removal of 6 bases from V and 4 bases from J, the junction contained 6 bases not matched to a gene. CDR3 DNA sequence: TGTGCCAGCAGGCGGGGGGGTATGGGCACCGGGGAGCTGTTTTTT. Encoded protein: CASRRGGMGTGELFF.

This clone was observed once. The rearrangement uses TRBV21-1 and TRBJ1-5. TRBV21-1 is annotated as a pseudogene. The CDR3 totals 17 residues. The CDR3 sequence is CASSHPGLSDSNQPQHF. CDR3 nucleotide sequence: TGTGCCAGCAGCCACCCCGGCCTATCAGATAGCAATCAGCCCCAGCATTTT.

The chain couples TRBV7-3 to TRBJ1-1; TRBD1 matches at 7 bases. Germline loops: CDR1 SGHTA, CDR2 FQGTGA. The J segment lost 4 bases and the V segment lost 5 bases, leaving 10 bases of the junction unmatched. The CDR3 is 15 residues long. The CDR3 sequence is CASSPTTGITTEAFF. DNA for the CDR3: TGTGCCAGCAGCCCGACGACAGGGATCACCACTGAAGCTTTCTTT. The whole variable domain, filled in from reference TRBV7-3 and TRBJ1-1, reads GAGVSQTPSNKVTEKGKYVELRCDPISGHTALYWYRQSLGQGPEFLIYFQGTGAADDSGLPNDRFFAVRPEGSVSTLKIQRTERGDSAVYLCASSPTTGITTEAFFGQGTRLTVV.

This chain links TRBV28 with TRBJ2-1, with TRBD2 matching 11 bases. The CDR3 length is 15 residues. The V gene's germline CDR1 is MDHEN and CDR2 SYDVKM. V was clipped by 6 bases and J by 4 bases; unmatched bases: 5. Written as DNA, the CDR3 is TGTGCCAGCAGATTAGCGGGAGGGCGGTACAATGAGCAGTTCTTC. This translates into CASRLAGGRYNEQFF.